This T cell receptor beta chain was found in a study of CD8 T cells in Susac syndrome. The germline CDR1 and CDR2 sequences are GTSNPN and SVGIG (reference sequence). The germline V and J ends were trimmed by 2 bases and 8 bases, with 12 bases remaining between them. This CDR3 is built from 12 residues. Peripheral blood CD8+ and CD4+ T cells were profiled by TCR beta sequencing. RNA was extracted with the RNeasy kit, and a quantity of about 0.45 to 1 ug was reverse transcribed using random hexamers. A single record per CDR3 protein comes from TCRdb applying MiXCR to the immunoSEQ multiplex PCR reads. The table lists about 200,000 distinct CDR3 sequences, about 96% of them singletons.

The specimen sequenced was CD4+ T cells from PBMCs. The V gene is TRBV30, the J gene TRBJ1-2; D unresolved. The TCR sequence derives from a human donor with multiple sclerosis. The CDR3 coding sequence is TGTGCCTGGAGTAGGGTGGCCTCCGGCTACACCTTC. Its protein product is CAWSRVASGYTF.